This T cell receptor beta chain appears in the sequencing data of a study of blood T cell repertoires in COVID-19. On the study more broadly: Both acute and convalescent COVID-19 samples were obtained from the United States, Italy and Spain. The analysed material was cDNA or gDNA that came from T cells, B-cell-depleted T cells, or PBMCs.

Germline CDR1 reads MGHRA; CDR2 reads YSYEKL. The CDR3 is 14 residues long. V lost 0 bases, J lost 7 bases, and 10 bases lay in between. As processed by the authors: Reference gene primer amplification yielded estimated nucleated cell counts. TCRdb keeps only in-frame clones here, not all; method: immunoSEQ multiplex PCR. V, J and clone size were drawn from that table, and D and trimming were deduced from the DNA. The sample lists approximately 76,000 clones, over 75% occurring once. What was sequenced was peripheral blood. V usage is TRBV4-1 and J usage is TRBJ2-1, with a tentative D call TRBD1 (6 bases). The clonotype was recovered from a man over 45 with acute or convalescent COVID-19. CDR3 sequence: CASSQDLGGNEQFF. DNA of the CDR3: TGCGCCAGCAGCCAAGATCTAGGGGGAAATGAGCAGTTCTTC.